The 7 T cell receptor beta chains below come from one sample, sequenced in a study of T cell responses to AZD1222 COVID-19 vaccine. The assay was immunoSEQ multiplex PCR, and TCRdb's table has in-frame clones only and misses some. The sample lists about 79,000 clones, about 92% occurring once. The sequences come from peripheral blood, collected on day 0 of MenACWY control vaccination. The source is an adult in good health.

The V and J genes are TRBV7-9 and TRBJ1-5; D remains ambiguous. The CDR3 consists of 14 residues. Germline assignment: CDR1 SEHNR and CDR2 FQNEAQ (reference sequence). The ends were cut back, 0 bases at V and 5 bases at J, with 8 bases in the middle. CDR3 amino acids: CASSLAWAHQPQHF. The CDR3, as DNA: TGTGCCAGCAGCTTAGCCTGGGCACATCAGCCCCAGCATTTT.

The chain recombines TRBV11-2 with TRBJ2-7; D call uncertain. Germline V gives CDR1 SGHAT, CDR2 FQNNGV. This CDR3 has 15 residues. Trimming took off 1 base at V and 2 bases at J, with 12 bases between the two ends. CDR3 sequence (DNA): TGTGCCAGCAGCTTAGGACTGCCCGCTCCCTACGAGCAGTACTTC. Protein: CASSLGLPAPYEQYF.

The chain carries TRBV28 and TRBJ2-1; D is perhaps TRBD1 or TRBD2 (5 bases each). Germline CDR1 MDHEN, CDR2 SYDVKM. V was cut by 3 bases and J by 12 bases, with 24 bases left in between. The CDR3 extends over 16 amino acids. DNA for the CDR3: TGTGCCAGCAGTTTCCGAAGGGACCTACTTACAATGAGGCAGTTCTTC. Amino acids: CASSFRRDLLTMRQFF.

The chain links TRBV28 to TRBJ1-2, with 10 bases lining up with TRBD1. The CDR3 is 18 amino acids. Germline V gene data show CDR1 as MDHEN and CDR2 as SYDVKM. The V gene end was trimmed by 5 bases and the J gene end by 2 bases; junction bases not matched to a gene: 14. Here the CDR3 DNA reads TGTGCCAGCAGTCTTTTTTTTGTGACAGGGGGCCGGAACTATGGCTACACCTTC. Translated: CASSLFFVTGGRNYGYTF.

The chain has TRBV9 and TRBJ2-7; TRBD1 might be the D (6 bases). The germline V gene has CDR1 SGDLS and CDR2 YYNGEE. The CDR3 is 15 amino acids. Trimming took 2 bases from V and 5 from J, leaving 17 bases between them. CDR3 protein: CASSVGRAGANEQYF. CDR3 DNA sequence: TGTGCCAGCAGCGTGGGGCGGGCAGGGGCGAACGAGCAGTACTTC. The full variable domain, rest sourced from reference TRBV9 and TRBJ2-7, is DSGVTQTPKHLITATGQRVTLRCSPRSGDLSVYWYQQSLDQGLQFLIQYYNGEERAKGNILERFSAQQFPDLHSELNLSSLELGDSALYFCASSVGRAGANEQYFGPGTRLTVT.

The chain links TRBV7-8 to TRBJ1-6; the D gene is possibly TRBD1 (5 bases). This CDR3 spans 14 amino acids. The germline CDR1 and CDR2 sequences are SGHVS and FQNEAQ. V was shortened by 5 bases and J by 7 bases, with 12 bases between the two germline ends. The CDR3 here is CASSPGTQNSPLHF. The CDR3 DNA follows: TGTGCCAGCAGCCCCGGGACTCAGAATTCACCCCTCCACTTT.

This chain's CDR3 is CASSESLGGYTF. The CDR3 region has the DNA TGTGCCAGCAGTGAATCGTTAGGTGGCTACACCTTC. The chain uses TRBV25-1 and TRBJ1-2, with no clear D. Looked up from germline, CDR1 is MGHDK and CDR2 is SYGVNS. This CDR3 contains 12 residues. Trimming cost V 1 base and J 7 bases, with 7 bases left between them.